The clone carrying this TCR beta chain was observed a handful of times. Its antigen is as yet unknown. The data stem from a study of OX40 agonist ivuxolimab in advanced cancers. Study background: Patients were dosed with the agonistic anti-OX40 (CD134) antibody ivuxolimab. A partial response was reached by three patients: one with hepatocellular carcinoma and two with cutaneous melanoma. Study-level results: There were, on average, more expanded clones in CD8+ T cells than in CD4+. It was not determined which antigens were specifically recognized by the peripheral T cells that had undergone clonal expansion.

Produced via immunoSEQ multiplex PCR; TCRdb's table is partial and in-frame only. Of tens of thousands of clones in the sample, roughly 89% were seen once. This CDR3 spans 13 amino acids. The germline gives CDR1 SGDLS, CDR2 YYNGEE. V lost 4 bases and J 3 bases, leaving 10 bases between the germline ends. Material: CD4+ or CD8+ T cells sorted from blood, obtained in a trial of the OX40 agonist ivuxolimab. The chain uses TRBV9 and TRBJ1-1; D uncertain. This TCR was sampled from an adult with an advanced solid tumor such as melanoma, head and neck, liver or kidney cancer. Here the CDR3 reads CASSTREDTEAFF. The CDR3 region has the DNA TGTGCCAGCAGCACTCGAGAGGACACTGAAGCTTTCTTT. The full variable domain, completed using reference TRBV9 and TRBJ1-1, is DSGVTQTPKHLITATGQRVTLRCSPRSGDLSVYWYQQSLDQGLQFLIQYYNGEERAKGNILERFSAQQFPDLHSELNLSSLELGDSALYFCASSTREDTEAFFGQGTRLTVV.